This TCR beta chain was observed in a study of T cell clones after liver transplantation (dated by TCRdb to the late 2010s). General notes on the study: The samples were obtained from ITN030ST, a randomized trial that attempted immunosuppression withdrawal within 2 years after liver transplantation. After a pre-transplant mixed lymphocyte reaction, TCRbeta sequencing was used to pinpoint donor-reactive T cell clones, which were subsequently tracked in post-transplant blood. Third party-reactive TCRbeta sequences from pre-transplant MLRs were also identified as an antigen-independent comparator for donor-reactive sequences. Of the eight recipients, a few were HCV-positive, while the remaining recipients had been transplanted for non-autoimmune, non-viral indications. No induction therapy was given to the subjects, and standard immunosuppression was administered until randomization at 12-24 months post-transplant. Tolerance meant complete immunosuppression withdrawal for at least one year without liver enzymes rising beyond twice the upper limit of normal. Blood samples were collected pre-transplant, pre-randomization before withdrawal, and post-randomization after either full withdrawal or failed withdrawal. The studied cohort comprised 8 liver transplant recipients, 3 classified as tolerant and 5 as non-tolerant.

As regards this clone: The specificity of this receptor is unknown. One base away there is no much larger clone; base qualities are not given.

The research as a whole found: A significant post-transplant decrease in circulating donor-reactive CD4 TCRbeta sequences was observed in most of the 8 subjects, irrespective of tolerance or HCV status. The conclusions were preliminary, being limited by small, heterogeneous patient numbers and by non-standardized post-transplant time points. Once repertoire turnover was taken into account, donor-reactive detection showed a significant reduction for CD4 in 7 of 8 subjects and for CD8 in 8 of 8. Because allograft tissue specimens were not available, migration of donor-reactive T cells into the graft, rather than deletion, may have occurred. In two subjects, low numbers of available donor cells limited the measurable donor-reactive repertoire. Donor-reactive sequences decreased more than third party-reactive sequences, which suggests partial antigen-specific deletion that was not related to withdrawal success.

The junction shows trimming of 5 bases on V and 0 bases on J, plus 14 bases between the germline ends. Inclusive of the bounding cysteine and phenylalanine, the CDR3 is 16 residues long. CDR3 DNA only is kept here, 48 bases in frame from base 1. The germline V gene provides CDR1 SQVTM and CDR2 ANQGSEA. Using immunoSEQ, frozen genomic DNA was subjected to high-throughput TCRbeta CDR3 sequencing, a process that included PCR amplification, mapping, bias correction and internal controls. As for how the authors treated the data: Productive rearrangements were kept, and unique TCRbeta sequences were defined by CDR3 nucleotide sequence plus V and J gene. A sequence counted as donor-reactive only if the sequence showed at least 5-fold expansion in CFSE-low cells compared with unstimulated pre-transplant cells and had a frequency of at least 0.01%. Minimum frequency thresholds were set for each subject on the basis of the unstimulated sample with the lowest template count, so that a detection power of at least 90% was ensured. Repertoire turnover was measured by Jensen-Shannon divergence between the top 1000 TCRbeta sequences post- and pre-transplant. Two-sided Fisher's exact tests were used to test for changes in how often donor-reactive sequences were detected. The clones in this table, taken by TCRdb from immuneACCESS, are in-frame only. Not every clone is retained; where verified, under half of the shortfall comes from an unresolved V gene, and the cause of the rest is unknown. The V and J calls and clone size are taken from that table; D and trimming were inferred from the DNA. The sample table records some 33,000 clones; around 95% of these occur just once. The ten largest clonotypes hold roughly a quarter of the sample.

Unstimulated PBMCs, after thawing, were stained for CD3, CD4 and CD8 and then FACS-sorted into CD3+CD4+ and CD3+CD8+ populations. Each of the 8 studied subjects was randomized to immunosuppression withdrawal. The Qiagen DNeasy Blood and Tissue Kit was used to isolate genomic DNA. The chain is encoded by TRBV29-1 joined to TRBJ2-6; the D assignment is uncertain and may be TRBD1 or TRBD2, with 5 bases supporting each. The source of this sequence is a human patient who received a liver transplant. Some T cells may be donor cells from the graft after a transplant. The source was CD8+ T cells from blood, collected 12 months after liver transplant. For the CDR3, the sequence is CSVTGTGDSGANVLTF. The nucleotides are TGCAGCGTTACCGGGACCGGCGACTCTGGGGCCAACGTCCTGACTTTC.